This TCR beta chain was documented in a study of sequential checkpoint blockade in melanoma. Across the whole study: 90 to 95 pretreatment tumor DNA samples were TCRβ immunosequenced. Study results and limitations: T-cell fraction and clonality followed PD-L1 and CD8+ counts, not mutational load.

Stated treatment: randomized to nivolumab then ipilimumab (arm A) or the reverse (arm B). With respect to this clone: Its antigen is not known.

The CDR3 is 16 amino acids. Between the trimmed V and J ends, which lost 3 bases and 8 bases, there was a span of 20 bases. CDR1 is SGDLS, CDR2 YYNGEE, per germline. Profiled with immunoSEQ multiplex PCR; TCRdb holds only in-frame clones, not every one. Of 35,000 to 40,000 clones listed, around 32% are singletons. The chain has TRBV9 and TRBJ1-4; D is possibly TRBD1 (5 bases). The receptor was derived from a human donor with melanoma. This specimen was tumor tissue (inferred from file names), taken from a patient given nivolumab and ipilimumab in sequence. The CDR3 sequence: CASSEGSGRVGEKLFF. DNA for the CDR3: TGTGCCAGCAGCGAGGGGAGTGGCAGGGTGGGCGAAAAACTGTTTTTT.